Sequencing of this T cell receptor (beta chain) was carried out in a study of human T cells and chemical hapten exposure. A single record per CDR3 protein comes from TCRdb applying MiXCR to the RACE reads. The sample has around 85,000 distinct CDR3 sequences; 10% to 15% are singletons. There are a few counts of this clonotype. Losses at the gene ends were 5 bases for V and 0 bases for J; bases not matched to a gene: 12. CDR1 is LNHDA and CDR2 is SQIVND in the germline V gene (reference sequence). This CDR3 spans 19 amino acids. Time point meaning: patch test 3, about 24 weeks after DPC sensitization. Treatment reported: therapeutic diphenylcyclopropenone sensitization with weekly scalp DPC. Patch tests were applied only after blood draws.

The source was whole blood, collected in connection with sensitization to the hapten diphenylcyclopropenone (DPC). This clonotype was obtained from a woman between 50 and 59 years old with alopecia areata. Some clones in this sample may be carry-over from other donors' samples. The V gene is TRBV19, the J gene TRBJ2-2; 10 nucleotides match TRBD2. In DNA form, the CDR3 reads TGTGCCAGTAGTTATAGGGCTAGCGGGAGTTTTGCGAACACCGGGGAGCTGTTTTTT. Residues: CASSYRASGSFANTGELFF.